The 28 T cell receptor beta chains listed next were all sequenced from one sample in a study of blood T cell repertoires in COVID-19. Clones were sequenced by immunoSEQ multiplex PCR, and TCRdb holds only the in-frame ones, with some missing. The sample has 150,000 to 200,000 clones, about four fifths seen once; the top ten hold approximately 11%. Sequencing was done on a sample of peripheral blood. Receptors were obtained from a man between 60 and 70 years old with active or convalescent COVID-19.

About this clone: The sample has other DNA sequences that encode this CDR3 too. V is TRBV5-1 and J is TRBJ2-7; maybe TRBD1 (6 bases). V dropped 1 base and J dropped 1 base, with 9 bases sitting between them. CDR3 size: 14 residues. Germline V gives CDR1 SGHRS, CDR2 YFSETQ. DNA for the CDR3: TGCGCCAGCAGCTTGAGGCAGGGGTCCTACGAGCAGTACTTC. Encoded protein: CASSLRQGSYEQYF.

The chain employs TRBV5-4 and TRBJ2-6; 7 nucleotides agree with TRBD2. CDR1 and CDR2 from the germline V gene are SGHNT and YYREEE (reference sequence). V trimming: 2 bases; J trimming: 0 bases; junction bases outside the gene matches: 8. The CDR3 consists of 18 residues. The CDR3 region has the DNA TGTGCCAGCAGCTTTACAGTGGGAGGGCCCTCTGGGGCCAACGTCCTGACTTTC. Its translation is CASSFTVGGPSGANVLTF.

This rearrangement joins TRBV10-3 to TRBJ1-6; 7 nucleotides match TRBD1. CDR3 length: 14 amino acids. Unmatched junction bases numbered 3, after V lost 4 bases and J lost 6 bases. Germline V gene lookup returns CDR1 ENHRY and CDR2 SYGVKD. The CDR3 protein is CAISGDSGNSPLHF. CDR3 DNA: TGTGCCATCAGTGGGGACAGTGGTAATTCACCCCTCCACTTT.

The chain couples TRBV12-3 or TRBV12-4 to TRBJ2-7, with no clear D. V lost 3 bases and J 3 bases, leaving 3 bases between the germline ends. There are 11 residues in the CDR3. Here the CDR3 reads CASSFGYEQYF. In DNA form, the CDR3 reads TGTGCCAGCAGTTTCGGCTACGAGCAGTACTTC.

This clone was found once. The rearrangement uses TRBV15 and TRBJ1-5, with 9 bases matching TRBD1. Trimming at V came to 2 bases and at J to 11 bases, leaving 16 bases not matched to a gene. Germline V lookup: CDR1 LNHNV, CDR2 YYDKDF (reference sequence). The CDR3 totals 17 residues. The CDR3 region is CATSRPTTGTGPSSQHF. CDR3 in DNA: TGTGCCACCAGCAGACCAACCACCGGGACAGGGCCCTCATCCCAGCATTTT.

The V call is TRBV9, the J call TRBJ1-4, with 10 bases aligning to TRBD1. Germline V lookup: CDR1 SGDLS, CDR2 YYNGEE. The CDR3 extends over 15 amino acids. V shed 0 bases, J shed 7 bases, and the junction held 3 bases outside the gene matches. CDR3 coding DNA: TGTGCCAGCAGCGTAGCCGGGACAGGGGCTGAAAAACTGTTTTTT. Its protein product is CASSVAGTGAEKLFF.

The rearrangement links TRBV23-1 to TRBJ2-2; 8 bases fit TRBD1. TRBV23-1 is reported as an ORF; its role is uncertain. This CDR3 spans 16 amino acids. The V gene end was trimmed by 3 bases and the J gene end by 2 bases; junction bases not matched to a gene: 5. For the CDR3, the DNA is TGCGCCAGCAGTCAGCCCGGACAGGGTAACACCGGGGAGCTGTTTTTT. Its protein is CASSQPGQGNTGELFF.

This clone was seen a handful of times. The CDR3 DNA reads as TGTGCCAGCAGCCCGATGGGGGTAGCGGGGGCCAGCTCCTACAATGAGCAGTTCTTC. Its translation is CASSPMGVAGASSYNEQFF. This sequence joins TRBV7-2 and TRBJ2-1; 9 positions agree with TRBD2. The CDR3 contains 19 residues. With 5 bases clipped from V and 0 bases from J, the junction kept 14 bases outside the gene matches. Germline assignment: CDR1 SGHTA and CDR2 FQGNSA.

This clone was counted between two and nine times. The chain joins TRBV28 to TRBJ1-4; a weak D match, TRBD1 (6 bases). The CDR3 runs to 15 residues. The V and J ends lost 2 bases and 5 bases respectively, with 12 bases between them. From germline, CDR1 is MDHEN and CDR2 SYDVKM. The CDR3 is CASSLRGTQNEKLFF. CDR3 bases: TGTGCCAGCAGTTTAAGGGGGACACAGAATGAAAAACTGTTTTTT.

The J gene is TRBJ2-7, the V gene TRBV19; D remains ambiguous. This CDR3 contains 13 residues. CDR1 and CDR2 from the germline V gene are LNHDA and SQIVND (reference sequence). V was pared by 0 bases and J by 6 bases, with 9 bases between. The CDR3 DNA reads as TGTGCCAGTAGTATAGATGGTACGGGCGAGCAGTACTTC. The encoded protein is CASSIDGTGEQYF.

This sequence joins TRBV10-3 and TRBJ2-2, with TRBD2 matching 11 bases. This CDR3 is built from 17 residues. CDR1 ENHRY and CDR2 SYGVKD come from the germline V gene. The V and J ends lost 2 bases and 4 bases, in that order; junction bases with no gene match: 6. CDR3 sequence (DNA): TGTGCCATCAGTGAGACTAGCGGGAGTTTGATCACCGGGGAGCTGTTTTTT. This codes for CAISETSGSLITGELFF.

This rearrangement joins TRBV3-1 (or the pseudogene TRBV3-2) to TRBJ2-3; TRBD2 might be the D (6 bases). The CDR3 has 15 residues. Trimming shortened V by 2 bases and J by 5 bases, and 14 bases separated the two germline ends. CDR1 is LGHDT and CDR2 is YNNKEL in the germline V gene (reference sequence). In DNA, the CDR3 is TGTGCCAGCAGCCAACTATGGGGAGGAAAAGATACGCAGTATTTT. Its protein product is CASSQLWGGKDTQYF.

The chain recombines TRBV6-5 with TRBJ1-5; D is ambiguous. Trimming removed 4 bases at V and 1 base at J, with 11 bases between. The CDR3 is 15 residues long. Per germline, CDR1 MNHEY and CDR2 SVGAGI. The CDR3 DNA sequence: TGTGCCAGCAGTTCCGGAGGTTGGAGCAATCAGCCCCAGCATTTT. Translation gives CASSSGGWSNQPQHF.

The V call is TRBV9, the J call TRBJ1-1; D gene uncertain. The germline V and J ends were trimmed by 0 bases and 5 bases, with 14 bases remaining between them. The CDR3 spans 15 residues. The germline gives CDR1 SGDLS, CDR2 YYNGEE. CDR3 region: CASSVGAREWTEAFF. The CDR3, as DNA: TGTGCCAGCAGCGTAGGGGCTCGGGAATGGACTGAAGCTTTCTTT.

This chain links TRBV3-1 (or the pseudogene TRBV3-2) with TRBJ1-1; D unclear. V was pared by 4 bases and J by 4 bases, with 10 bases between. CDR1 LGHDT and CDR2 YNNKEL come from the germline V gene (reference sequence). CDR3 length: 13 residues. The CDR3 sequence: CASSPREVTEAFF. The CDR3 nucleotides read TGTGCCAGCAGCCCCCGGGAGGTCACTGAAGCTTTCTTT.

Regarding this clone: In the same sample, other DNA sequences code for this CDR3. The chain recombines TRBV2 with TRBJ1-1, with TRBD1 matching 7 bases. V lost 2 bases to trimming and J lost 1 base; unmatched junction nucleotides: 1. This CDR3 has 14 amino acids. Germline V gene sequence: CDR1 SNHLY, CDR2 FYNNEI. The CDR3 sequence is CASSERQGNTEAFF. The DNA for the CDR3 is TGTGCCAGCAGTGAACGACAGGGGAACACTGAAGCTTTCTTT.

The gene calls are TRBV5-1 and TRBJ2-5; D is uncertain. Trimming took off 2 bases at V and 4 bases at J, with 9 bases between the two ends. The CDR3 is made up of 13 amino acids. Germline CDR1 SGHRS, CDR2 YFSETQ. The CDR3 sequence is CASSFGEAETQYF. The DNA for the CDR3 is TGCGCCAGCAGCTTCGGCGAGGCAGAGACCCAGTACTTC.

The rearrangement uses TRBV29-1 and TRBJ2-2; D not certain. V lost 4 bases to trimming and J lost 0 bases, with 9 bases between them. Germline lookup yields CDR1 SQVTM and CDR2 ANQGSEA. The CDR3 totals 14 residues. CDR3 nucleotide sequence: TGCAGCGTTGGGCTCCATGCGAACACCGGGGAGCTGTTTTTT. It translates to CSVGLHANTGELFF.

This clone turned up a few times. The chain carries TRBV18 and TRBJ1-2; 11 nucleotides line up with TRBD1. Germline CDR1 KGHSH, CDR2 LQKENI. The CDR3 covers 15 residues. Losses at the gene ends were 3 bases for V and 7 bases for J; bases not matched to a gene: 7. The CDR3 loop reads CASSPLDRGPAGYTF. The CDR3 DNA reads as TGTGCCAGCTCACCGCTGGACAGGGGGCCGGCTGGCTACACCTTC.

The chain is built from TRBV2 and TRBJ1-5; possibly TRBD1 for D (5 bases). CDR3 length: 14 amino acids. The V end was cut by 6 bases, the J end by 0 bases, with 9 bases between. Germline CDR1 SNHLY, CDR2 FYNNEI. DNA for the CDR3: TGTGCCAGCAGGGAGACAGATAGCAATCAGCCCCAGCATTTT. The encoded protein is CASRETDSNQPQHF.

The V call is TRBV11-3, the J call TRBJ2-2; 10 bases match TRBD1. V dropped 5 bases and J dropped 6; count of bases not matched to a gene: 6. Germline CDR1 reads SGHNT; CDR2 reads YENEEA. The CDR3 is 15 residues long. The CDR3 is CASSLDRGAAGELFF. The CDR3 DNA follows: TGTGCCAGCAGCCTGGACAGGGGGGCCGCCGGGGAGCTGTTTTTT.

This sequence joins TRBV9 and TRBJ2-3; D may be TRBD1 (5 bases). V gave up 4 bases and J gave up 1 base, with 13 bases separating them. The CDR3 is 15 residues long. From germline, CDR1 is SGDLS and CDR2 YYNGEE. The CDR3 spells CASSPESRGTDTQYF. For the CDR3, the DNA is TGTGCCAGCAGCCCAGAAAGCAGGGGCACAGATACGCAGTATTTT.

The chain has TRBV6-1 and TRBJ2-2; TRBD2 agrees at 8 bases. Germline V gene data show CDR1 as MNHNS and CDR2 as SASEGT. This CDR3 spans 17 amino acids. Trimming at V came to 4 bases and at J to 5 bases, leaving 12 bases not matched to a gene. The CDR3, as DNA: TGTGCCAGCAGTGCCAGCCCGCGGGGGGTGAGGACCGGGGAGCTGTTTTTT. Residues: CASSASPRGVRTGELFF.

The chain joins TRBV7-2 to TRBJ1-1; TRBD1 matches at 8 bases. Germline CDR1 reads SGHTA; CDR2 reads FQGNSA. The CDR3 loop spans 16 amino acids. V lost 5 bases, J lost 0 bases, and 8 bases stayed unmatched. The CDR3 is CASSANRGRMNTEAFF. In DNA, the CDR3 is TGTGCCAGCAGCGCGAACAGGGGGAGAATGAACACTGAAGCTTTCTTT.

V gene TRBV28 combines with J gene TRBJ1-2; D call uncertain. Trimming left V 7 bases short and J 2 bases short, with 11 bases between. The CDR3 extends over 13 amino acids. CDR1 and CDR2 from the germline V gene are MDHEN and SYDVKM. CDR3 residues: CASTITENYGYTF. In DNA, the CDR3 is TGTGCCAGCACCATTACTGAGAACTATGGCTACACCTTC.

The CDR3 DNA sequence: TGCGCCAGCAGCTCCCAGGGGGGAAATAATTCACCCCTCCACTTT. Encoded protein: CASSSQGGNNSPLHF. The V and J genes are TRBV5-1 and TRBJ1-6; TRBD1 matches 7 bases. Germline CDR1 reads SGHRS; CDR2 reads YFSETQ. The CDR3 is 15 amino acids. The J segment lost 5 bases and the V segment lost 3 bases, leaving 5 bases of the junction unmatched.

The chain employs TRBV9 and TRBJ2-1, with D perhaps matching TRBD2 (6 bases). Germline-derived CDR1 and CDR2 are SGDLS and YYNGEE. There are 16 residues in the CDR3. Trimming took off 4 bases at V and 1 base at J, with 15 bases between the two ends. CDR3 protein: CASSLTGTPSYNEQFF. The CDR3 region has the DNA TGTGCCAGCAGCCTTACCGGGACTCCTTCCTACAATGAGCAGTTCTTC.

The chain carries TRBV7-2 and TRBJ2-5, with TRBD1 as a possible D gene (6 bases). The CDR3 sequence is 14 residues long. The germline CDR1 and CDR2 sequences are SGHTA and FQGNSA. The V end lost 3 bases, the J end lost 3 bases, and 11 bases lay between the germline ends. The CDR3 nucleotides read TGTGCCAGCAGCTTGGACCGGGACAAAGAGACCCAGTACTTC. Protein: CASSLDRDKETQYF.